This TCR beta chain originates from a study of T-cell reconstitution after alpha-beta-depleted transplantation in children. Study results and limitations: Expanded clones from the graft, numbering several hundred, reportedly supplied alpha-beta T cells about two months after transplant. The high TCRbeta diversity at day 60 in some patients came from surviving recipient T cells and thymic progenitors.

TCRbeta library preparation incorporated unique molecular identifiers. TCRdb reprocessed the PCR reads via MiXCR and lists one record per CDR3 protein. The sample records just over 200,000 distinct CDR3 sequences, about 8.2% being singletons. Concerning this clonotype: The antigen is unknown.

Germline V gene lookup returns CDR1 DFQATT and CDR2 SNEGSKA (reference sequence). CDR3 length equals 14 residues. The germline V and J ends were trimmed by 5 bases and 5 bases, with 17 bases remaining between them. Sequences were derived from PBMCs, mostly from graft donor cells, sampled 360 days after TCRalphabeta/CD19-depleted stem cell transplant. The sequence derives from a male patient under 10 years old who had a stem cell transplant for acute myeloid leukemia, so the T cells may come from the graft donor. The chain carries TRBV20-1 and TRBJ2-3, with a tentative D call TRBD2 (6 bases). Here the CDR3 DNA reads TGCAGTGCTTCTACTAGCTGGTTCAAAGATACGCAGTATTTT. Translated: CSASTSWFKDTQYF.